This entry is about one T cell receptor (beta chain). Its antigen is not yet known. Per-base quality was not reported, and no clone a single base away is much larger than it. The data were obtained in a study of CD8+ T cells in alopecia areata (dated by TCRdb to the late 2010s). A note on the overall study: The treated patients took part in an open-label pilot trial in which moderate-to-severe alopecia areata was treated with oral tofacitinib at 5 to 10 mg twice daily. Human TCRbeta sequencing covered scalp tissue and sorted CD4+ and CD8+ peripheral blood T cells from patchy and totalis/universalis alopecia areata patients and healthy controls. Patients on tofacitinib were biopsied at baseline and after 4 and 24 weeks of treatment, and several of the patients also had a later scalp biopsy. To study T cell clonal expansion in alopecia areata, the researchers applied high-throughput TCRbeta sequencing to both the C3H/HeJ mouse model and human patients. TCRbeta CDR3 regions were amplified by immunoSEQ multiplex PCR using 35 Vbeta forward and 13 Jbeta reverse primers. Clonality in the scalp was compared among normal scalp (n=4), patchy alopecia areata scalp (n=8), and alopecia totalis/universalis scalp (n=8). RNA was obtained with the PAXgene miRNA kit for fixed scalp, the miRNeasy kit for PBMCs, and the RNeasy kit for mouse skin. Patients received tofacitinib for 6 to 18 months and were then followed off drug for 6 months to check for delayed response and recurrence.

The time point label, as the study defines it: baseline before oral tofacitinib. Lesional scalp punch biopsies and peripheral blood were collected from alopecia areata patients. PBMCs were separated by density centrifugation and stained for CD3, CD4 and CD8, after which CD4+ and CD8+ T cells were sorted on a FACSAria. The paper's findings and limits, for the study overall: Compared with normal scalp, lesional scalp, particularly in alopecia totalis/universalis, had higher clonality and more expanded CD8+ clones, which suggests antigenic drive. Shared TCR sequences between patients were less evident than in mice, which may be partly attributable to HLA diversity in the patient population. Unlike mouse skin, which is dominated by gammadelta T cells, normal human skin has resident alphabeta T cells that are also sequenced, and this complicates analysis of the scalp TCR repertoire.

Library construction relied on the immunoSEQ multiplex PCR assay. RNA was extracted from all samples and reverse transcribed into cDNA as template for TCR sequencing. SuperScript III was used for first-strand cDNA synthesis, primed with a 2:1 mix of oligo-dT and random hexamers. A synthetic immune receptor repertoire was used to measure amplification bias, and any remaining bias was corrected computationally. In the original analysis: Raw reads were preprocessed for error removal, and CDR3 was defined according to IMGT conventions as running from the conserved cysteine to phenylalanine. Clonality was computed by normalizing Shannon entropy by log2 of the number of productive unique TCRs and subtracting the result from 1. Scalp TCRbeta sequences were cross-referenced with sorted blood CD4 and CD8 repertoires so that the CD4 or CD8 identity of scalp clones could be inferred. Drawn from immuneACCESS, this table holds only the in-frame rearrangements with V and J called that TCRdb kept. Clones are partly lost; checked studies trace under half to an unresolved V gene and leave the rest unexplained. V and J calls and clone size are as listed in that table; D and trimming were resolved from the DNA. The sample table holds over 150,000 clones, of which 59% were seen once. The ten largest make up roughly 14% of the sample.

The receptor was derived from a human donor with alopecia areata. This specimen consisted of CD4+ T cells sorted from blood, obtained at week 0.

This receptor carries the CDR3 CASSTGGPTDTQYF. The DNA is TGTGCCAGCAGTACAGGGGGCCCCACAGATACGCAGTATTTT. The V and J genes are TRBV6-4 and TRBJ2-3; 9 central bases correspond to TRBD1. Relative to germline, V is missing 5 bases and J is missing 2 bases, with 2 bases of the junction outside any gene match. Taken from cysteine to phenylalanine, the CDR3 has 14 residues. The sequence is cut down to CDR3 DNA, 42 bases in frame from base 1. Taken from the germline V gene, the CDR1 and CDR2 loops are MRHNA and SNTAGT.